What follows describes a single T cell receptor beta chain. Its antigen remains unidentified. Base-call qualities are not available, and no considerably larger clone is one nucleotide away. The data stem from a study of T cell changes during pregnancy in multiple sclerosis (dated by TCRdb to between 2018 and 2021). Study-wide context: The study looked at changes in the T cell repertoire across pregnancy in women with multiple sclerosis.

The CDR3 numbers 15 residues from cysteine through phenylalanine. Only the CDR3 region is kept as DNA, spanning 45 bases read in frame from base 1. V is reduced by 4 bases and J by 4 bases, leaving a spacing of 11 bases between them. Per the germline V gene, SGHAT is the CDR1 and FQNNGV is the CDR2. Receptor amplification or capture employed the immunoSEQ multiplex PCR assay. TCRdb re-hosts the immuneACCESS table, in-frame sequences only. Its copies lack some clones; in the studies checked, an unresolved V gene accounts for under half of them, and the cause for the rest is not known. The sample table records just under 100,000 clones; approximately 93% of these occur just once. The top ten constitute 0.99% of the sample.

Sample: peripheral blood, taken after pregnancy. The chain joins TRBV11-2 to TRBJ2-6, with the D segment identity uncertain. The TCR was taken from a female donor with multiple sclerosis, enrolled in a pregnancy study. The sequenced DNA: TGTGCCAGCAGCTATATATGGGCAGGGGCCAACGTCCTGACTTTC. The encoded protein is CASSYIWAGANVLTF.